The 25 T cell receptor beta chains listed next were all sequenced from one sample in a study of T cell repertoires in cytomegalovirus infection. TCRdb reprocessed the reads via MiXCR and lists one record per CDR3 protein. This table holds fewer than 1,000,000 distinct CDR3 sequences, roughly 30% found once. The antigens for these receptors are not known. The source was cultured CD8+ T cells from PBMCs, collected from culture after CMV antigen stimulation. The origin of the receptors is a human donor in good health (CMV status not recorded). Some clones in this sample may be carry-over from other donors' samples.

The chain recombines TRBV27 with TRBJ2-3; D is undetermined. CDR1 MNHEY and CDR2 SMNVEV come from the germline V gene (reference sequence). The CDR3 runs to 12 residues. V was trimmed by 10 bases and J by 3 bases, leaving 11 bases between them. CDR3 in amino acids: CAITDGTDTQYF. For the CDR3, the DNA is TGTGCCATTACTGATGGGACAGATACGCAGTATTTT.

This clonotype has a handful of counts. CDR3 bases: TGTGCCAGCAGCTTAGCGGGGACAGGGGGCAGAAATACGCAGTATTTT. Protein sequence: CASSLAGTGGRNTQYF. The chain recombines TRBV7-6 with TRBJ2-3, with 12 positions matching TRBD1. CDR3 length: 16 residues. In germline, CDR1 is SGHVS, CDR2 FNYEAQ. The trim removed 0 bases at V and 7 bases at J, leaving 5 bases unmatched. Using reference TRBV7-6 and TRBJ2-3 for the parts outside the CDR3, the full variable domain is GAGVSQSPRYKVTKRGQDVALRCDPISGHVSLYWYRQALGQGPEFLTYFNYEAQQDKSGLPNDRFSAERPEGSISTLTIQRTEQRDSAMYRCASSLAGTGGRNTQYFGPGTRLTVL.

The chain is built from TRBV5-1 and TRBJ2-1; no reliable D call. V was pared by 3 bases and J by 8 bases, with 12 bases between. The CDR3 has 13 amino acids. The germline V gene encodes CDR1 SGHRS and CDR2 YFSETQ. CDR3 DNA sequence: TGCGCCAGCAGCTCCGGGCCCTTCGATGAGCAGTTCTTC. It encodes CASSSGPFDEQFF.

The rearrangement joins TRBV5-1 to TRBJ1-2; 8 bases are shared with TRBD1. CDR1 and CDR2 from the germline V gene are SGHRS and YFSETQ. V shed 4 bases and J 0 bases; nucleotides not matched to a gene: 5. The CDR3 loop spans 15 amino acids. CDR3 region: CASSAPGQANYGYTF. CDR3 nucleotide sequence: TGCGCCAGCAGCGCTCCGGGACAGGCTAACTATGGCTACACCTTC.

V is TRBV4-1 and J is TRBJ2-1, with 10 positions matching TRBD2. Germline V gives CDR1 MGHRA, CDR2 YSYEKL. This CDR3 has 16 amino acids. V gave up 0 bases and J gave up 6 bases; unmatched junction bases: 5. CDR3 in amino acids: CASSQDGERGGNEQFF. The CDR3 DNA reads TGCGCCAGCAGCCAAGATGGGGAGCGGGGGGGCAATGAGCAGTTCTTC.

V gene TRBV7-9 combines with J gene TRBJ2-1, with 12 bases lining up with TRBD2. V gave up 5 bases and J gave up 6 bases; unmatched junction bases: 8. Germline CDR1 is SEHNR and CDR2 is FQNEAQ (reference sequence). The CDR3 runs to 16 residues. CDR3 sequence: CASSRILAGGRNEQFF. The DNA for the CDR3 is TGTGCCAGCAGCCGCATCCTAGCGGGGGGGCGCAATGAGCAGTTCTTC.

The genes are TRBV7-9 and TRBJ1-5; D not certain. The germline CDR1 and CDR2 sequences are SEHNR and FQNEAQ (reference sequence). CDR3 length: 12 amino acids. V lost 5 bases and J lost 10, with 12 bases in between. The CDR3 nucleotides are TGTGCCAGCAGCCCCGGATGGGAACCCCAGCATTTT. This gives the protein CASSPGWEPQHF.

Note on this clonotype: The junction and the germline gene differ at one end; a read error may be behind it. The rearrangement joins TRBV9 to TRBJ2-1; D is uncertain. The CDR3 has 15 residues. Germline CDR1 and CDR2: SGDLS and YYNGEE. CDR3 sequence: CSSSLIGTANNEQFF. CDR3 nucleotide sequence: TGTTCCAGCAGCCTTATCGGAACAGCCAACAATGAGCAGTTCTTC.

Only a few counts were recorded for this clonotype. The chain joins TRBV6-2 or TRBV6-3 to TRBJ1-1; D ambiguous. CDR1 is MNHEY, CDR2 SVGEGT, per germline. This CDR3 spans 12 amino acids. V lost 7 bases and J 3 bases, leaving 9 bases between the germline ends. CDR3 DNA: TGTGCCAGCAAAGTACACCACACTGAAGCTTTCTTT. Protein sequence: CASKVHHTEAFF.

The chain has TRBV5-5 and TRBJ2-3; the D is unclear. Trimming took 0 bases from V and 4 from J, leaving 9 bases between them. The germline V gene has CDR1 SGHKS and CDR2 YYEKEE (reference sequence). The CDR3 consists of 14 residues. CDR3 in amino acids: CASSLVPVADTQYF. The CDR3 nucleotides read TGTGCCAGCAGCTTGGTTCCCGTCGCAGATACGCAGTATTTT.

Many counts were recorded for this clonotype. The chain joins TRBV7-9 to TRBJ2-3, with D perhaps being TRBD1 or TRBD2 (5 bases each). The V gene's germline CDR1 is SEHNR and CDR2 FQNEAQ (reference sequence). V lost 3 bases to trimming and J lost 0 bases, with 7 bases between them. The CDR3 extends over 14 amino acids. The DNA for the CDR3 is TGTGCCAGCAGCTTGGGGGAGAGCACAGATACGCAGTATTTT. Translated: CASSLGESTDTQYF.

The V call is TRBV13, the J call TRBJ1-5; a weak D match, TRBD1 (6 bases). This CDR3 has 14 residues. Deletions cut 5 bases from V and 7 bases from J, with 15 bases between. Germline CDR1 and CDR2: PRHDT and FYEKMQ (reference sequence). As DNA, the CDR3 is TGTGCCAGCAGCCAAGGGGGTTCGTGGCAGCCCCAGCATTTT. It encodes CASSQGGSWQPQHF.

This clonotype was counted at least ten times. The chain combines TRBV6-2 or TRBV6-3 with TRBJ2-5; possibly TRBD1 for D (6 bases). Trimming shortened V by 4 bases and J by 3 bases, and 6 bases separated the two germline ends. CDR1 and CDR2 from the germline V gene are MNHEY and SVGEGT. The CDR3 has 12 residues. In DNA, the CDR3 is TGTGCCAGCAGTTGGACAGAAGAGACCCAGTACTTC. Protein: CASSWTEETQYF.

This clonotype was seen a handful of times. The genes are TRBV2 and TRBJ1-5; 8 positions agree with TRBD1. Germline CDR1 is SNHLY and CDR2 is FYNNEI. Trimming at V came to 6 bases and at J to 4 bases, leaving 14 bases not matched to a gene. This CDR3 has 17 residues. The CDR3 bases are TGTGCCAGCAGCGATCCCCTATGGACAGGGATAAATCAGCCCCAGCATTTT. Translated: CASSDPLWTGINQPQHF.

This clonotype came up a few times. The V and J genes are TRBV20-1 and TRBJ2-1; no definite D call. V lost 5 bases and J 0 bases, leaving 11 bases between the germline ends. Per the germline V gene, CDR1 is DFQATT and CDR2 is SNEGSKA (reference sequence). The CDR3 is 14 residues long. The CDR3 region has the DNA TGCAGTGCTTGGACCGAATACTCCTACAATGAGCAGTTCTTC. Protein: CSAWTEYSYNEQFF.

This clonotype was seen just once. The J gene is TRBJ2-2, the V gene TRBV12-3 or TRBV12-4; D possibly corresponds to TRBD2 (5 bases). The V end was cut by 4 bases, the J end by 7 bases, with 13 bases between. There are 14 residues in the CDR3. The CDR3 is CASSSTGKGGELFF. CDR3 in DNA: TGTGCCAGCAGTTCTACCGGGAAGGGCGGGGAGCTGTTTTTT.

On this clonotype itself: A much larger clone sits a single nucleotide away, making a read error possible. V is TRBV7-2 and J is TRBJ2-1; the D is unclear. V lost 1 base to trimming and J lost 3 bases, with 13 bases between them. The CDR3 runs to 16 residues. Germline CDR1 reads SGHTA; CDR2 reads FQGNSA. In DNA form, the CDR3 reads TGTGCCAGCAGCTTAGTCGAGGCCTTCGTCTACAATGAGCAGTTCTTC. This sequence encodes CASSLVEAFVYNEQFF.

The CDR3 is CASSRYDANTGELFF. The CDR3, as DNA: TGTGCCAGCAGCCGCTACGACGCGAACACCGGGGAGCTGTTTTTT. V gene TRBV6-6 combines with J gene TRBJ2-2; no clear D. V was pared by 6 bases and J by 0 bases, with 11 bases between. Per the germline V gene, CDR1 is MNHNY and CDR2 is SVGAGI (reference sequence). The CDR3 is made up of 15 amino acids.

For this clonotype: The junction departs from germline at one end; a sequencing error may be responsible. The chain has TRBV12-3 or TRBV12-4 and TRBJ2-1, with TRBD2 identical over 10 bases. The CDR3 is 15 amino acids. The CDR3 is CASILRTSGDSEQFF. The CDR3 nucleotides read TGTGCCAGCATTTTACGGACTAGCGGCGACAGTGAGCAGTTCTTC.

This clonotype occurred once. This CDR3 reads CSVGDHQPQHF. The DNA of the CDR3 is TGCAGCGTAGGGGACCATCAGCCCCAGCATTTT. The J gene is TRBJ1-5, the V gene TRBV29-1; tentative D call: TRBD1 (5 bases). This CDR3 contains 11 residues. Trimming left V 6 bases short and J 5 bases short, with 8 bases between. Germline V lookup: CDR1 SQVTM, CDR2 ANQGSEA.

The rearrangement uses TRBV6-1 and TRBJ2-1; TRBD1 aligns across 8 bases. Germline-derived CDR1 and CDR2 are MNHNS and SASEGT. The CDR3 is 11 residues long. The V gene end was trimmed by 6 bases and the J gene end by 13 bases; junction bases not matched to a gene: 5. The CDR3: CASRFQGAQFF. The CDR3 DNA reads as TGTGCCAGCAGATTTCAGGGGGCTCAGTTCTTC.

This chain links TRBV20-1 with TRBJ1-2; 8 positions agree with TRBD1. With V trimmed by 0 bases and J by 1 base, 4 bases remained unmatched. The CDR3 consists of 15 residues. Germline-derived CDR1 and CDR2 are DFQATT and SNEGSKA (reference sequence). Written as DNA, the CDR3 is TGCAGTGCTAGAGATCCCAGGGGGCATAACTATGGCTACACCTTC. This sequence encodes CSARDPRGHNYGYTF.

This clonotype was observed a few times. The genes are TRBV6-6 and TRBJ2-5; D unclear. V lost 8 bases to trimming and J lost 3 bases, with 7 bases between them. Germline lookup yields CDR1 MNHNY and CDR2 SVGAGI (reference sequence). CDR3 length: 11 residues. CDR3 coding DNA: TGTGCCAGCCGGGTAGAAGAGACCCAGTACTTC. Its protein product is CASRVEETQYF.

This clonotype has only a few counts. The genes are TRBV27 and TRBJ1-2; D gene unclear. V was shortened by 10 bases and J by 4 bases, with 10 bases between the two germline ends. Germline V lookup: CDR1 MNHEY, CDR2 SMNVEV (reference sequence). The CDR3 extends over 11 amino acids. CDR3 in amino acids: CATADLYGYTF. DNA for the CDR3: TGTGCCACCGCCGACCTCTATGGCTACACCTTC.

This clonotype was seen ten or more times. The chain uses TRBV10-3 and TRBJ1-5; 11 bases are shared with TRBD1. After removal of 10 bases from V and 5 bases from J, the junction contained 7 bases not matched to a gene. This CDR3 is 14 amino acids long. The germline V gene encodes CDR1 ENHRY and CDR2 SYGVKD. CDR3 in DNA: TGTGCCACACACCGGGACAGGGGGGATCAGCCCCAGCATTTT. Its translation is CATHRDRGDQPQHF.